This T cell receptor (beta chain) was profiled in a study of control samples from healthy donors and cancer patients. V gave up 2 bases and J gave up 4 bases, with 8 bases separating them. The CDR3 covers 13 residues. Germline assignment: CDR1 MNHNY and CDR2 SVGAGI (reference sequence). This clone was recorded once. Sequenced by immunoSEQ multiplex PCR; TCRdb stores in-frame clones only, minus some. This table has around 180,000 clones, 94% appearing once. The V gene is TRBV6-6, the J gene TRBJ1-1; a possible D gene is TRBD1 (5 bases). Material for sequencing was blood. The source is a woman in her late teens or twenties in good health. CDR3 loop: CASSYGGATEAFF. The CDR3 nucleotides are TGTGCCAGCAGTTACGGTGGGGCCACTGAAGCTTTCTTT.